These T cell receptor beta chains were read from a single sample in a study of blood T cell repertoires in COVID-19. Sequenced by immunoSEQ multiplex PCR; TCRdb stores in-frame clones only, minus some. The table lists 20,000 to 25,000 clones, more than 80% of them singletons. The sequencing sample was made of peripheral blood. All receptors derive from a human donor in a cohort sampled during active COVID-19. The CDR3 runs from the conserved cysteine through the conserved F or W. The order of the fields is CDR3 DNA, CDR3 protein, clone size, V gene, D gene, J gene. A D gene is named only where the DNA matches it firmly. Clone size, where shown, is once, few, many, or a class for clones that have expanded.

DNA: TGTGCCAGCAGTAGCGACAGGGCCGGGACCCAGTACTTC; CDR3: CASSSDRAGTQYF; size: NA; V: TRBV27; D: TRBD1; J: TRBJ2-5
DNA: TGTGCCAGCAGCTTAGTGGCCCCGGGACAGGGCACTGAAGCTTTCTTT; CDR3: CASSLVAPGQGTEAFF; size: NA; V: TRBV7-2; D: TRBD1; J: TRBJ1-1
DNA: TGTGCCATCACTAGCGGGGCAGCCTACGAGCAGTACTTC; CDR3: CAITSGAAYEQYF; size: NA; V: TRBV10-3; D: TRBD2; J: TRBJ2-7
DNA: TGTGCCAGCGGATCTCCAGAGGGTTACGAGCAGTACTTC; CDR3: CASGSPEGYEQYF; size: NA; V: TRBV2; D: NA; J: TRBJ2-7
DNA: TGTGCCAGCAGGAACCGGGGGGGGGCGGGGGAGACCCAGTACTTC; CDR3: CASRNRGGAGETQYF; size: NA; V: TRBV6-5; D: TRBD2; J: TRBJ2-5
DNA: TGTGCCAGCAGACCCCCTAGCGGGACCACAGATACGCAGTATTTT; CDR3: CASRPPSGTTDTQYF; size: once; V: TRBV6-5; D: TRBD2; J: TRBJ2-3
DNA: TGTGCCAGCACAGGCGGGACTAGCGGGGGGGCCTACAATGAGCAGTTCTTC; CDR3: CASTGGTSGGAYNEQFF; size: NA; V: TRBV2; D: TRBD2; J: TRBJ2-1
DNA: TGTGCCAGTAGCCGGACAGAATTGGGGGAGACCCAGTACTTC; CDR3: CASSRTELGETQYF; size: NA; V: TRBV19; D: NA; J: TRBJ2-5
DNA: TGTGCCAGCAGCCGCCACACAGGGTCCGGAAACACCATATATTTT; CDR3: CASSRHTGSGNTIYF; size: once; V: TRBV5-8; D: NA; J: TRBJ1-3
DNA: TGTGCCAGCAGCCGGACAGGTGGAACCCCTAACTATGGCTACACCTTC; CDR3: CASSRTGGTPNYGYTF; size: NA; V: TRBV5-6; D: TRBD1; J: TRBJ1-2
DNA: TGTGCCAGTAGGACGCGAGGCAGGGGAACTTTGGATGAGCAGTTCTTC; CDR3: CASRTRGRGTLDEQFF; size: NA; V: TRBV19; D: NA; J: TRBJ2-1
DNA: TGTGCCACCAGCTCGACAGATAACTATGGCTACACCTTC; CDR3: CATSSTDNYGYTF; size: NA; V: TRBV24-1; D: NA; J: TRBJ1-2
DNA: TGTGCTAGTGGTCGAAAGGGGGGGATCTCCTACAATGAGCAGTTCTTC; CDR3: CASGRKGGISYNEQFF; size: NA; V: TRBV12-5; D: NA; J: TRBJ2-1
DNA: TGTGCCAGCAGCTCGGGACAGGGGGGCAACAATGAGCAGTTCTTC; CDR3: CASSSGQGGNNEQFF; size: NA; V: TRBV7-7; D: TRBD1; J: TRBJ2-1
DNA: TGTGCCATCACTGCGGGGGCAAACTCCTACGAGCAGTACTTC; CDR3: CAITAGANSYEQYF; size: NA; V: TRBV10-3; D: NA; J: TRBJ2-7
DNA: TGCGCCAGCAGCTTCAGGTACAGGGGGCGCGAGGGAGGTCGCAATCAGCCCCAGCATTTT; CDR3: CASSFRYRGREGGRNQPQHF; size: NA; V: TRBV5-1; D: TRBD1; J: TRBJ1-5
DNA: TGTGCCGGCACCATTAGCGGGGGCACCTACGAGCAGTACTTC; CDR3: CAGTISGGTYEQYF; size: NA; V: TRBV5-6; D: TRBD2; J: TRBJ2-7